This T cell receptor beta chain was profiled in a study of human T cells and chemical hapten exposure. This clonotype was picked up a small number of times. Its antigen is undetermined. In TCRdb, the RACE reads were re-called with MiXCR into one record per CDR3 protein. The sample holds 75,000 to 100,000 distinct CDR3 sequences, 9.3% seen once. The trim removed 2 bases at V and 8 bases at J, leaving 13 bases unmatched. This CDR3 is built from 15 residues. In germline, CDR1 is SQVTM, CDR2 ANQGSEA. Whole-study findings and limits: Among TCRs, those above 1 in 1000 frequency were unaffected by DPC sensitization.

As to time point: patch test 2, 6 weeks after DPC sensitization. Treatment defined: therapeutic diphenylcyclopropenone sensitization with weekly scalp DPC. This TCR derives from a woman aged 40-49 years with alopecia areata. Some clones in this sample may be carry-over from other donors' samples. The sample in question was whole blood, obtained in connection with sensitization to the hapten diphenylcyclopropenone (DPC). The rearrangement uses TRBV29-1 and TRBJ2-3; 7 bases agree with TRBD1. Here the CDR3 reads CSVEQGVGVRGTQYF. The DNA for the CDR3 is TGCAGCGTTGAACAGGGGGTAGGGGTCCGCGGTACGCAGTATTTT.